This T cell receptor beta chain was sequenced for a study of beta chain features in type 1 diabetes. Whole-study findings and limits: The study notes PCR might favor shorter templates equally in patients and controls. Moderate yet significant TCRB CDR3 shortening was seen in Type 1 diabetes patients in all four CD4+ subsets.

TCRB transcripts that were expressed got sequenced, as all of the isolated RNA had been reverse transcribed. Sequencing used immunoSEQ multiplex PCR; TCRdb keeps in-frame clones, though not all of them. This sample carries a few hundred thousand clones, 8.5% to 10% of them seen once, and the ten largest clones take roughly 0.6%. About this clone: Its cognate antigen is unknown.

Every donor provided one heparinised blood draw, which averaged approximately 100 mL. The sample consisted of central memory CD4+ T cells from blood. The sequence derives from a man aged 25-45 years with type 1 diabetes.

The CDR3 loop is CSARLGVTQYF. The CDR3, as DNA: TGCAGTGCTAGACTAGGGGTTACGCAGTACTTC. V usage is TRBV20-1 and J usage is TRBJ2-7, with TRBD1 as a possible D gene (5 bases). This CDR3 has 11 amino acids. Trimming pared 2 bases from V and 9 bases from J, leaving 11 bases between. Looked up from germline, CDR1 is DFQATT and CDR2 is SNEGSKA (reference sequence).